These 19 T cell receptor beta chains came from one sample sequenced in a study of blood T cell repertoires in COVID-19. Method: immunoSEQ multiplex PCR; TCRdb's copy keeps in-frame clones and lacks some. The profile shows around 130,000 clones, approximately 77% of them singletons. The sequenced sample was peripheral blood. The receptors derive from a human donor in a cohort sampled during active COVID-19.

The gene calls are TRBV7-6 and TRBJ1-2, with 8 bases fitting TRBD1. V shed 4 bases, J shed 1 base, and the junction held 5 bases outside the gene matches. Germline V gene sequence: CDR1 SGHVS, CDR2 FNYEAQ. The CDR3 contains 15 residues. The CDR3 DNA is TGTGCCAGCAGCTCTCTACAGGGGGTTAACTATGGCTACACCTTC. This translates into CASSSLQGVNYGYTF.

This clone occurred a few times. The V call is TRBV2, the J call TRBJ2-7, with 9 bases that match TRBD2. Germline V gene data show CDR1 as SNHLY and CDR2 as FYNNEI. The V gene end was trimmed by 8 bases and the J gene end by 7 bases; junction bases not matched to a gene: 15. The CDR3 is 15 amino acids. The CDR3 DNA reads as TGTGCCAGCCGAGAAGGTCGGCTAGCGGGGTGGGAGCAGTACTTC. Translation: CASREGRLAGWEQYF.

The chain couples TRBV27 to TRBJ2-7, with 9 nucleotides matching TRBD1. The CDR3 extends over 15 amino acids. Germline V CDR1 and CDR2: MNHEY, SMNVEV (reference sequence). Trimming removed 3 bases from V and 0 bases from J; junction bases left unmatched: 3. CDR3 protein: CASSLDRGSSYEQYF. The CDR3 DNA reads TGTGCCAGCAGTTTGGACAGGGGTAGCTCCTACGAGCAGTACTTC.

This rearrangement joins TRBV13 to TRBJ1-1; no clear D. The V end lost 0 bases, the J end lost 11 bases, and 7 bases lay between the germline ends. This CDR3 has 11 amino acids. The germline CDR1 and CDR2 sequences are PRHDT and FYEKMQ (reference sequence). The CDR3 reads CASSLGPRAFF. DNA of the CDR3: TGTGCCAGCAGCTTAGGTCCGCGGGCTTTCTTT. Full variable domain (rest looked up from reference TRBV13 and TRBJ1-1): AAGVIQSPRHLIKEKRETATLKCYPIPRHDTVYWYQQGPGQDPQFLISFYEKMQSDKGSIPDRFSAQQFSDYHSELNMSSLELGDSALYFCASSLGPRAFFGQGTRLTVV.

V is TRBV30 and J is TRBJ1-1, with D unresolved. The germline CDR1 and CDR2 sequences are GTSNPN and SVGIG (reference sequence). This CDR3 has 13 amino acids. The V gene lost 3 bases and the J gene lost 0 bases, with 8 bases spanning the gap. Here the CDR3 reads CAWRTGLNTEAFF. The CDR3, as DNA: TGTGCCTGGAGAACTGGGCTGAACACTGAAGCTTTCTTT.

V and J are TRBV28 and TRBJ1-2; 9 bases align to TRBD1. V lost 7 bases to trimming and J lost 8 bases; unmatched junction nucleotides: 8. The CDR3 extends over 13 amino acids. CDR1 is MDHEN, CDR2 SYDVKM, per germline. This CDR3 reads CASTSDRGGGYTF. CDR3 in DNA: TGTGCCAGCACATCGGACAGGGGCGGGGGCTACACCTTC.

This clone was counted between two and nine times. The chain uses TRBV5-6 and TRBJ1-1, with TRBD1 matching over 11 bases. V dropped 1 base and J dropped 4; count of bases not matched to a gene: 6. CDR3 length: 16 residues. Per germline, CDR1 SGHDT and CDR2 YYEEEE. CDR3 residues: CASSLRGGTGGTEAFF. CDR3 in DNA: TGTGCCAGCAGCTTGAGGGGCGGGACAGGGGGCACTGAAGCTTTCTTT.

The chain is built from TRBV21-1 and TRBJ2-6; the D call of TRBD2 is as the table states it, not checked on the DNA. TRBV21-1 represents a pseudogene. This CDR3 is built from 16 residues. This chain's CDR3 is CASSKEEGSGANVLTF. The CDR3 DNA is TGTGCCAGCAGCAAAGAGGAGGGCTCTGGGGCCAACGTCCTGACTTTC.

This clone has just one count. The chain recombines TRBV5-5 with TRBJ1-2, with D possibly matching TRBD1 (5 bases). Germline assignment: CDR1 SGHKS and CDR2 YYEKEE (reference sequence). This CDR3 region has 16 residues. V was cut by 6 bases and J by 7 bases, with 25 bases left in between. The CDR3 bases are TGTGCCAGCACCGGGGGAACGGGTCCGAAAAATTTTGGCTACACCTTC. Translated: CASTGGTGPKNFGYTF.

This clone came up a few times. This chain links TRBV3-1 (or the pseudogene TRBV3-2) with TRBJ1-4, with unresolved D. Germline CDR1 reads LGHDT; CDR2 reads YNNKEL (reference sequence). Trimming took 3 bases from V and 8 from J, leaving 13 bases between them. The CDR3 runs 14 residues. The CDR3 here is CASSQVKGGEKLFF. In nucleotides, the CDR3 is TGTGCCAGCAGCCAGGTGAAGGGAGGAGAAAAACTGTTTTTT.

The chain recombines TRBV10-2 with TRBJ2-7; the D gene is possibly TRBD2 (5 bases). V lost 7 bases to trimming and J lost 2 bases, with 12 bases between them. The CDR3 sequence is 13 residues long. Germline assignment: CDR1 WSHSY and CDR2 SAAADI. CDR3 nucleotides: TGCGCCAGCATGAGGACTGGGACCTACGAGCAGTACTTC. Translated, it gives CASMRTGTYEQYF.

The table lists this clone with a few counts. The chain is built from TRBV7-9 and TRBJ1-1; 9 nucleotides line up with TRBD1. The CDR3 is 14 amino acids. Germline CDR1 reads SEHNR; CDR2 reads FQNEAQ (reference sequence). V lost 0 bases to trimming and J lost 8 bases; unmatched junction nucleotides: 4. CDR3 amino acids: CASSLARGTGEAFF. The CDR3 nucleotides read TGTGCCAGCAGCTTAGCAAGGGGGACAGGGGAAGCTTTCTTT. Full variable domain (remainder filled in from reference TRBV7-9 and TRBJ1-1): DTGVSQNPRHKITKRGQNVTFRCDPISEHNRLYWYRQTLGQGPEFLTYFQNEAQLEKSRLLSDRFSAERPKGSFSTLEIQRTEQGDSAMYLCASSLARGTGEAFFGQGTRLTVV.

The sample holds a few counts of this clone. The genes are TRBV4-1 and TRBJ1-2; D gene unclear. V was pared by 3 bases and J by 8 bases, with 13 bases between. This CDR3 has 13 residues. The V gene's germline CDR1 is MGHRA and CDR2 YSYEKL. The CDR3: CASSHGTTGGYTF. CDR3 coding DNA: TGCGCCAGCAGCCACGGCACCACGGGAGGCTACACCTTC.

CDR3 sequence reads: CASSLNPRDPTYEQYF. Here the CDR3 DNA reads TGCGCCAGCAGCTTGAATCCGCGGGACCCCACCTACGAGCAGTACTTC. The J gene is TRBJ2-7, the V gene TRBV5-1; D may be TRBD2 (6 bases). The CDR3 totals 16 residues. The germline V gene has CDR1 SGHRS and CDR2 YFSETQ. Trimming removed 1 base at V and 2 bases at J, with 16 bases between.

This clone was seen only a few times. The V gene is TRBV5-1, the J gene TRBJ2-5, with TRBD2 matching over 13 bases. Per the germline V gene, CDR1 is SGHRS and CDR2 is YFSETQ. The CDR3 contains 17 residues. J lost 5 bases, V lost 4 bases, and 11 bases had no gene match. The CDR3 DNA follows: TGCGCCAGCAGCCAAGGACTAGCGGGGGCTTGGGAGGAGACCCAGTACTTC. Its protein is CASSQGLAGAWEETQYF.

In its sample, this clone was seen once. In DNA form, the CDR3 reads TGTGCCAGCAGGCCCGGGACTAGCTTTGCCTACGAGCAGTACTTC. This sequence encodes CASRPGTSFAYEQYF. The chain carries TRBV6-5 and TRBJ2-7, with 9 bases lining up with TRBD2. The V gene end was trimmed by 6 bases and the J gene end by 2 bases; junction bases not matched to a gene: 8. CDR3 length equals 15 residues. Germline CDR1 is MNHEY and CDR2 is SVGAGI.

The rearrangement uses TRBV13 and TRBJ2-7, with D unclear. The V gene's germline CDR1 is PRHDT and CDR2 FYEKMQ (reference sequence). CDR3 size: 16 residues. The V end was cut by 5 bases, the J end by 0 bases, with 17 bases between. The CDR3 loop is CASSPTSGSLSYEQYF. DNA of the CDR3: TGTGCCAGCAGCCCCACCTCGGGTTCCCTCTCCTACGAGCAGTACTTC. Full variable domain (remainder filled in from reference TRBV13 and TRBJ2-7): AAGVIQSPRHLIKEKRETATLKCYPIPRHDTVYWYQQGPGQDPQFLISFYEKMQSDKGSIPDRFSAQQFSDYHSELNMSSLELGDSALYFCASSPTSGSLSYEQYFGPGTRLTVT.

There are a few counts of this clone. V usage is TRBV11-3 and J usage is TRBJ2-7; TRBD1 agrees at 7 bases. CDR1 is SGHNT, CDR2 YENEEA, per germline. The CDR3 loop spans 14 amino acids. Germline trimming cut 5 bases from V and 3 bases from J; bases unmatched to any gene: 7. CDR3 amino acids: CASSPRDRDYEQYF. CDR3 nucleotide sequence: TGTGCCAGCAGCCCCCGGGACAGAGACTACGAGCAGTACTTC.

The chain uses TRBV15 and TRBJ2-7; 7 bases line up with TRBD1. Germline values: CDR1 LNHNV, CDR2 YYDKDF (reference sequence). This CDR3 region has 15 residues. J lost 0 bases, V lost 5 bases, and 7 bases had no gene match. The CDR3 protein is CATSRDSRNSYEQYF. CDR3 DNA sequence: TGTGCCACCAGCCGGGACAGCCGAAACTCCTACGAGCAGTACTTC.